This T cell receptor (beta chain) stems from a study of shared clonotypes between healthy human individuals. Comment on this clone: What it binds is not known.

The protocol was immunoSEQ multiplex PCR, while the TCRdb copy is restricted to in-frame clones and leaves out a portion. Of 1.5 million to 2.5 million clones listed, approximately 94% are singletons. CD45RO negativity and positive selection for CCR7 defined naive CD8 cells, a population that excluded terminally differentiated effector memory CD45RA+ cells. Germline-derived CDR1 and CDR2 are ENHRY and SYGVKD. V was clipped by 1 base and J by 7 bases; unmatched bases: 5. The CDR3 has 15 amino acids. Study-level points and caveats: A reduction in generation probabilities was seen for non-shared clonotypes relative to those shared by all four donors. Depth of sequencing was expected to influence donor clonotype sharing.

This rearrangement joins TRBV10-3 to TRBJ1-5; 9 bases fit TRBD1. Sequenced material: naive CD8+ T cells sorted from blood. This receptor was taken from a man younger than 30 in good health. The CDR3 DNA reads TGTGCCATCAGTGAGTTGGACAGGGGACTACAGCCCCAGCATTTT. It translates to CAISELDRGLQPQHF.